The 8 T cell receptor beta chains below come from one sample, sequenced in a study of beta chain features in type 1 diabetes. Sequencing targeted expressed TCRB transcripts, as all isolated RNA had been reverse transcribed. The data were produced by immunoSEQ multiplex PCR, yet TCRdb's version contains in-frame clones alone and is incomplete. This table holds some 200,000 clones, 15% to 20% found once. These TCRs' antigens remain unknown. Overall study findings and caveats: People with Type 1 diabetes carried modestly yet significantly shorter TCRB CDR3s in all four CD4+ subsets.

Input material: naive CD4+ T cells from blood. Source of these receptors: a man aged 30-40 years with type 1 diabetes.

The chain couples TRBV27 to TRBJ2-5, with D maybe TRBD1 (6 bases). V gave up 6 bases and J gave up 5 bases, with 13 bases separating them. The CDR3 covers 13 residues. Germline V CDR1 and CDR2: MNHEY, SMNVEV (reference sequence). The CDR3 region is CASRVAGAETQYF. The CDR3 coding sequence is TGTGCCAGCAGGGTAGCAGGGGCGGAGACCCAGTACTTC.

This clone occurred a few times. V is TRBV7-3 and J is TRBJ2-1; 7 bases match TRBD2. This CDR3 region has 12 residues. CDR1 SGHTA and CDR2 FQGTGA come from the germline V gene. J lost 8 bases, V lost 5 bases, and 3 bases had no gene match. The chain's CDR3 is CASSRLADEQFF. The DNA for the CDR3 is TGTGCCAGCAGCCGACTAGCCGATGAGCAGTTCTTC. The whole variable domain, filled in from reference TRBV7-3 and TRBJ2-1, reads GAGVSQTPSNKVTEKGKYVELRCDPISGHTALYWYRQSLGQGPEFLIYFQGTGAADDSGLPNDRFFAVRPEGSVSTLKIQRTERGDSAVYLCASSRLADEQFFGPGTRLTVL.

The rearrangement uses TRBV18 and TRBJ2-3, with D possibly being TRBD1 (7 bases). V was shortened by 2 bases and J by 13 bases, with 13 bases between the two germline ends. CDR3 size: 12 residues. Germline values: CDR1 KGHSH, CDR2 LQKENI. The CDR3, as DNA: TGTGCCAGCTCACCAGACAGGGACTCGGAGTATTTT. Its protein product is CASSPDRDSEYF.

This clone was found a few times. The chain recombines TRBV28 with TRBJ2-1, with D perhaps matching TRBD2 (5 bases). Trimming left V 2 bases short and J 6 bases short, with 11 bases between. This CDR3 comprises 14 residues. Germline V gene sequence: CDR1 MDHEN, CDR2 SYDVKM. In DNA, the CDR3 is TGTGCCAGCAGTTTAAGTGGACTGCTCAATGAGCAGTTCTTC. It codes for CASSLSGLLNEQFF.

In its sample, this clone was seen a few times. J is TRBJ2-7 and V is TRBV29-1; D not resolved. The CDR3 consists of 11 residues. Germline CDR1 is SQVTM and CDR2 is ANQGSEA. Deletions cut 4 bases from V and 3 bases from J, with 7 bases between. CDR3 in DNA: TGCAGCGTTGTCGTTGACTACGAGCAGTACTTC. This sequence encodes CSVVVDYEQYF.

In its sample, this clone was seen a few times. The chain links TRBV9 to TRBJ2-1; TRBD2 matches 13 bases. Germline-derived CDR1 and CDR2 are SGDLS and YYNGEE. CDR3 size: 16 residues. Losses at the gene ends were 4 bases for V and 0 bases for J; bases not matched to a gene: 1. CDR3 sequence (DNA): TGTGCCAGCAGCTGGACTAGCGGGAGCTCCTACAATGAGCAGTTCTTC. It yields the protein CASSWTSGSSYNEQFF.

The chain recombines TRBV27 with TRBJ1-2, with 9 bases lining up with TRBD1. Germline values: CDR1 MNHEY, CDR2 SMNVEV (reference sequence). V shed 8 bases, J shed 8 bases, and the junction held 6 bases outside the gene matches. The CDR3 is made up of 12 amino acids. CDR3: CASGDRASGYTF. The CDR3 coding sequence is TGTGCCAGCGGGGACAGGGCGTCGGGCTACACCTTC.

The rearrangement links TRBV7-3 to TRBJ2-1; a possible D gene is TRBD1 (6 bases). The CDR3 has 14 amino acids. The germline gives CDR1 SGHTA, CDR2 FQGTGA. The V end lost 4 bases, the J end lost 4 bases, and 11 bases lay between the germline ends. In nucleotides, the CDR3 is TGTGCCAGCAGCTCCGGGACATCTTACAATGAGCAGTTCTTC. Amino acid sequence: CASSSGTSYNEQFF.